The next 13 T cell receptor beta chains were all read from a single sample in a study of radiotherapy plus CTLA-4 blockade in lung cancer. The assay was immunoSEQ multiplex PCR, and TCRdb's table has in-frame clones only and misses some. The sample has over 80,000 clones, roughly four fifths seen once. The sequencing used peripheral blood, collected from a patient treated with radiotherapy plus ipilimumab. These receptors all come from a human donor with non-small cell lung cancer who had stable disease on radiotherapy plus ipilimumab.

The genes are TRBV2 and TRBJ2-3; no reliable D call. Germline V gene data show CDR1 as SNHLY and CDR2 as FYNNEI. CDR3 length: 12 amino acids. V lost 5 bases to trimming and J lost 0 bases, with 3 bases between them. The CDR3 DNA follows: TGTGCCAGCAGTTATAGCACAGATACGCAGTATTTT. As protein: CASSYSTDTQYF.

CDR3 bases: TGTGCCTGGAGTGTGGGCAGAGCCTACGAGCAGTACTTC. Protein sequence: CAWSVGRAYEQYF. The chain is built from TRBV30 and TRBJ2-7, with D unclear. V was trimmed by 0 bases and J by 2 bases, leaving 8 bases between them. The CDR3 covers 13 residues. The germline V gene has CDR1 GTSNPN and CDR2 SVGIG (reference sequence).

This chain joins TRBV28 and TRBJ1-4; D is ambiguous. The CDR3 extends over 14 amino acids. V was shortened by 1 base and J by 7 bases, with 10 bases between the two germline ends. Germline V gene lookup returns CDR1 MDHEN and CDR2 SYDVKM. The CDR3 loop is CASSLSTVVEKLFF. The CDR3 bases are TGTGCCAGCAGTTTATCAACAGTGGTTGAAAAACTGTTTTTT.

The chain combines TRBV23-1 with TRBJ1-2; tentative D call: TRBD1 (5 bases). TRBV23-1 is labeled an ORF, and its function is uncertain. This CDR3 has 13 residues. The ends were cut back, 7 bases at V and 8 bases at J, with 17 bases in the middle. The CDR3 DNA sequence: TGCGCCAGCATACAAAAGGGGAGGCTCGGCTACACCTTC. Translated: CASIQKGRLGYTF.

V is TRBV28 and J is TRBJ1-1, with 10 bases aligning to TRBD1. Germline CDR1 reads MDHEN; CDR2 reads SYDVKM. Germline trimming cut 8 bases from V and 4 bases from J; bases unmatched to any gene: 4. The length of the CDR3 is 13 residues. The CDR3 loop is CASVRQGATEAFF. The CDR3 DNA sequence: TGTGCCAGCGTCAGACAGGGGGCCACTGAAGCTTTCTTT.

The rearrangement joins TRBV7-9 to TRBJ1-5; no firm D call. This CDR3 region has 13 residues. The germline gives CDR1 SEHNR, CDR2 FQNEAQ (reference sequence). Trimming cost V 4 bases and J 7 bases, with 11 bases left between them. CDR3 loop: CASSSANAQPQHF. CDR3 coding DNA: TGTGCCAGCAGCTCCGCTAATGCCCAGCCCCAGCATTTT.

The V call is TRBV7-9, the J call TRBJ1-5, with D hard to call. CDR1 is SEHNR and CDR2 is FQNEAQ in the germline V gene (reference sequence). V was shortened by 1 base and J by 3 bases, with 7 bases between the two germline ends. The CDR3 contains 14 residues. CDR3 nucleotide sequence: TGTGCCAGCAGCTTAGAGGGAGCCAATCAGCCCCAGCATTTT. Translation gives CASSLEGANQPQHF. Combining the CDR3 with reference TRBV7-9 and TRBJ1-5 gives the whole variable domain DTGVSQNPRHKITKRGQNVTFRCDPISEHNRLYWYRQTLGQGPEFLTYFQNEAQLEKSRLLSDRFSAERPKGSFSTLEIQRTEQGDSAMYLCASSLEGANQPQHFGDGTRLSIL.

The chain joins TRBV28 to TRBJ1-2; D possibly corresponds to TRBD1 (6 bases). The CDR3 covers 14 residues. Trimming cost V 2 bases and J 3 bases, with 10 bases left between them. Per germline, CDR1 MDHEN and CDR2 SYDVKM. The CDR3 reads CASSLRGMDYGYTF. The CDR3, as DNA: TGTGCCAGCAGTTTAAGGGGGATGGACTATGGCTACACCTTC.

The V and J genes are TRBV28 and TRBJ2-7; D may be TRBD1 (6 bases). V lost 7 bases, J lost 1 base, and 14 bases lay in between. CDR3 length: 14 amino acids. CDR1 is MDHEN and CDR2 is SYDVKM in the germline V gene. The CDR3, as DNA: TGTGCCAGCATGTTACGGGACACTTCCTACGAGCAGTACTTC. Protein product: CASMLRDTSYEQYF.

V is TRBV27 and J is TRBJ2-5; 10 positions match TRBD1. With 5 bases clipped from V and 6 bases from J, the junction kept 6 bases outside the gene matches. The germline gives CDR1 MNHEY, CDR2 SMNVEV (reference sequence). The CDR3 runs 14 residues. CDR3: CASSRTGGKKTQYF. The CDR3 DNA sequence: TGTGCCAGCAGTCGGACAGGGGGAAAGAAGACCCAGTACTTC.

The rearrangement joins TRBV7-3 to TRBJ2-1, with 9 positions matching TRBD2. The germline gives CDR1 SGHTA, CDR2 FQGTGA. The J segment lost 7 bases and the V segment lost 1 base, leaving 8 bases of the junction unmatched. The length of the CDR3 is 16 residues. This CDR3 is CASSLMALAGRNEQFF. The CDR3 region has the DNA TGTGCCAGCAGCTTAATGGCCCTAGCGGGAAGAAATGAGCAGTTCTTC.

With respect to this clone: At the DNA level, this CDR3 is encoded by other sequences in the same sample as well. This rearrangement joins TRBV6-5 to TRBJ1-5, with 7 bases that match TRBD1. CDR1 is MNHEY, CDR2 SVGAGI, per germline. The ends lost 6 bases at V and 2 bases at J; junction bases unmatched: 4. CDR3 length equals 14 residues. CDR3 residues: CASSRQGGNQPQHF. CDR3 DNA sequence: TGTGCCAGCAGCAGACAGGGTGGCAATCAGCCCCAGCATTTT.

The V and J genes are TRBV27 and TRBJ2-7, with TRBD2 as a possible D gene (6 bases). Germline CDR1 reads MNHEY; CDR2 reads SMNVEV (reference sequence). CDR3 size: 15 residues. V was pared by 10 bases and J by 2 bases, with 21 bases between. The CDR3 loop is CATSLRGGAAYEQYF. Here the CDR3 DNA reads TGTGCCACCTCGCTAAGGGGCGGGGCCGCCTACGAGCAGTACTTC.